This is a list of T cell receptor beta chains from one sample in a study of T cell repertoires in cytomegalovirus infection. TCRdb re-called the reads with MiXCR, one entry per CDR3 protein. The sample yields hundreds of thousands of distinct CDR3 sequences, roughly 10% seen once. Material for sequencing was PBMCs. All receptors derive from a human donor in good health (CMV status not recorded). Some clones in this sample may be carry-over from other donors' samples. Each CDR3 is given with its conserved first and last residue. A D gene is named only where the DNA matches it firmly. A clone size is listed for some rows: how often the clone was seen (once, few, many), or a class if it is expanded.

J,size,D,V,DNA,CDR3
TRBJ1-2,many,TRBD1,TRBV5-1,TGCGCCAGCAGCGCCCCCGACAGGGAAGATGGCTACACCTTC,CASSAPDREDGYTF
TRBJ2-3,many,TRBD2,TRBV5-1,TGCGCCAGCAGCTTACGCTTTGAGATAGCGGGAGCCTACACAGATACGCAGTATTTT,CASSLRFEIAGAYTDTQYF
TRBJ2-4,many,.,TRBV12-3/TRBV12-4,TGTGCCAGCAGTTTTTTAGGGCAGGGGATAGCCAAAAACATTCAGTACTTC,CASSFLGQGIAKNIQYF
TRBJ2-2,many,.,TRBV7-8,TGTGCCAGCAGCTCCCGGGACCTAACGAACACCGGGGAGCTGTTTTTT,CASSSRDLTNTGELFF
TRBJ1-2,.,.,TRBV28,TGTGCCAGCAGTTTCCAACAGGGCCGCTATGGCTACACCTTC,CASSFQQGRYGYTF
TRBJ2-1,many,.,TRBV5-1,TGCGCCAGCAGCCAGGGGGGGGATCCGAATGAGCAGTTCTTC,CASSQGGDPNEQFF
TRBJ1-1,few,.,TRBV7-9,TGTGCCAGCAGCTTAGAGGGACAAGTGAACACTGAAGCTTTCTTT,CASSLEGQVNTEAFF
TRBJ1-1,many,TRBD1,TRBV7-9,TGTGCCAGCAGCCCAACAGGGGTGGACACTGAAGCTTTCTTT,CASSPTGVDTEAFF
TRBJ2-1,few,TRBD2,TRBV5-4,TGTGCCAGCAGCTCACGGGAGGAGAGCAATGAGCAGTTCTTC,CASSSREESNEQFF
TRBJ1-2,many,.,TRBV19,TGTGCCAGTAGTGCGCCGGGACGAGCTAACTATGGCTACACCTTC,CASSAPGRANYGYTF
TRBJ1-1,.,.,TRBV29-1,TGCAGCTCCAGGGAATCGGCCACTGAAGCTTTCTTT,CSSRESATEAFF
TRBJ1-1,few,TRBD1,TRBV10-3,TGTGCCATCAGTGCGGGACAGGGGGGGAGGACTGAAGCTTTCTTT,CAISAGQGGRTEAFF
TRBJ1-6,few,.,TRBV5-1,TGCGCCAGCACCTTCGACTGGGATAATTCACCCCTCCACTTT,CASTFDWDNSPLHF
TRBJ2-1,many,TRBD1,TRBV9,TGTGCCAGCAGCGGCGACTCCAACAGGGGACCATCCTACAATGAGCAGTTCTTC,CASSGDSNRGPSYNEQFF
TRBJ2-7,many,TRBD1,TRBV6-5,TGTGCCAGCAGTTCGACCGGGACAGAACCCCTCGAGCAGTACTTC,CASSSTGTEPLEQYF
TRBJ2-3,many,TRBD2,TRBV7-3,TGTGCCAGCAGCCCTGGGCTAGCGGGAGGGGGCTATACGCAGTATTTT,CASSPGLAGGGYTQYF
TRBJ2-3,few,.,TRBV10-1,TGCGCCAGCAGTGAGTCGGGGCGGCCTGCAGATACGCAGTATTTT,CASSESGRPADTQYF